Following are 29 T cell receptor beta chains from one sample sequenced in a study of identical twins. TCRdb analysed the 5' RACE reads with MiXCR anew, one entry per CDR3 protein. The sample contains 130,000 to 150,000 distinct CDR3 sequences, around 3.6% of which appear only once. The source material was memory T cells sorted from blood. Source of these receptors: a man aged 18 to 35 in good health.

The table lists this clonotype with many counts. The chain employs TRBV6-2 or TRBV6-3 and TRBJ1-1; D is ambiguous. CDR3 size: 13 residues. Germline CDR1 reads MNHEY; CDR2 reads SVGEGT. Trimming cost V 0 bases and J 9 bases, with 11 bases left between them. The CDR3 DNA reads TGTGCCAGCAGTTACTCGATAAGGGCTCAAGCTTTCTTT. It encodes CASSYSIRAQAFF.

This sequence joins TRBV7-2 and TRBJ1-1; D perhaps matches TRBD1 (6 bases). The CDR3 has 13 amino acids. Germline values: CDR1 SGHTA, CDR2 FQGNSA. Trimming removed 8 bases at V and 6 bases at J, with 16 bases between. CDR3 amino acids: CASERRGSPEAFF. The CDR3 coding sequence is TGTGCCAGCGAACGGAGGGGGAGCCCTGAAGCTTTCTTT.

There are many counts of this clonotype. This chain uses TRBV7-6 with TRBJ1-1, with no clear D. CDR3 length: 13 amino acids. Between the trimmed V and J ends, which lost 5 bases and 5 bases, there was a span of 12 bases. Per the germline V gene, CDR1 is SGHVS and CDR2 is FNYEAQ. CDR3 nucleotide sequence: TGTGCCAGCAGCCATGGACGTTTTACTGAAGCTTTCTTT. Translation: CASSHGRFTEAFF.

This clonotype was picked up many times. J is TRBJ2-7 and V is TRBV2, with D hard to call. V lost 1 base and J lost 1, with 8 bases in between. This CDR3 region has 14 residues. Looked up from germline, CDR1 is SNHLY and CDR2 is FYNNEI. CDR3 nucleotides: TGTGCCAGCAGTGAAGGCCAGGTGTCCTACGAGCAGTACGTC. Residues: CASSEGQVSYEQYV.

This clonotype showed up many times. This sequence joins TRBV28 and TRBJ2-7, with 9 bases lining up with TRBD1. With V trimmed by 5 bases and J by 2 bases, 10 bases remained unmatched. The CDR3 consists of 16 residues. Germline V gene sequence: CDR1 MDHEN, CDR2 SYDVKM. The CDR3 DNA reads TGTGCCAGCAGTCTCCTACCGGGACAGGGTACCTACGAGCAGTACTTC. It translates to CASSLLPGQGTYEQYF.

This clonotype was detected ten times or more. The chain uses TRBV24-1 and TRBJ2-2, with a possible D match to TRBD2 (5 bases). CDR1 and CDR2 (germline): KGHDR, SFDVKD. V was clipped by 4 bases and J by 6 bases, with 11 bases between them. The CDR3 has 14 amino acids. CDR3 region: CATSERTSAGELFF. The DNA for the CDR3 is TGTGCCACCAGTGAGCGTACTAGTGCCGGGGAGCTGTTTTTT.

In its sample, this clonotype was seen many times. The rearrangement joins TRBV3-1 to TRBJ2-3, with TRBD2 identical over 8 bases. Losses at the gene ends were 1 base for V and 6 bases for J; bases not matched to a gene: 6. Germline CDR1 LGHDT, CDR2 YNNKEL (reference sequence). The CDR3 has 15 residues. CDR3 DNA: TGTGCCAGCAGCCAAGGTGGACTAGCCTTGGATACGCAGTATTTT. Amino acids: CASSQGGLALDTQYF.

This clonotype was detected many times. The chain couples TRBV12-3 or TRBV12-4 to TRBJ2-5, with TRBD2 matching over 10 bases. There are 15 residues in the CDR3. The V and J ends lost 4 bases and 5 bases, in that order; junction bases with no gene match: 7. The CDR3 is CASSYGTSATETQYF. CDR3 in DNA: TGTGCCAGCAGTTATGGGACTAGCGCGACGGAGACCCAGTACTTC.

This clonotype was counted at least ten times. The chain links TRBV20-1 to TRBJ1-3; D may be TRBD1 (5 bases). The V end was cut by 4 bases, the J end by 8 bases, with 21 bases between. This CDR3 region has 15 residues. Germline CDR1 DFQATT, CDR2 SNEGSKA (reference sequence). The CDR3 coding sequence is TGCAGTGCTACGGGACCCGAGGATGATCTGGACACCATATATTTT. It encodes CSATGPEDDLDTIYF.

The V gene is TRBV4-2, the J gene TRBJ2-7, with D perhaps matching TRBD2 (6 bases). Germline V gene lookup returns CDR1 LGHNA and CDR2 YNFKEQ. Trimming shortened V by 1 base and J by 0 bases, and 10 bases separated the two germline ends. The length of the CDR3 is 15 residues. CDR3 nucleotide sequence: TGTGCCAGCAGCCAAGTTGCGGGACTCTCCTACGAGCAGTACTTC. Translation gives CASSQVAGLSYEQYF.

This clonotype was detected ten times or more. The J gene is TRBJ1-1, the V gene TRBV20-1; D gene unclear. CDR3 length: 11 residues. CDR1 is DFQATT, CDR2 SNEGSKA, per germline (reference sequence). V lost 0 bases and J lost 5, with 4 bases in between. The CDR3 loop is CSAREGTEAFF. The DNA for the CDR3 is TGCAGTGCTAGAGAGGGGACTGAAGCTTTCTTT.

This clonotype was counted ten times or more. The chain is built from TRBV20-1 and TRBJ2-3; 8 nucleotides agree with TRBD1. Trimming at V came to 6 bases and at J to 1 base, leaving 12 bases not matched to a gene. The CDR3 totals 16 residues. CDR1 is DFQATT, CDR2 SNEGSKA, per germline (reference sequence). CDR3 in amino acids: CSAPMHSGGGTDTQYF. CDR3 in DNA: TGCAGTGCCCCGATGCATTCAGGGGGCGGCACAGATACGCAGTATTTT.

V is TRBV2 and J is TRBJ2-1, with unresolved D. Trimming left V 3 bases short and J 3 bases short, with 6 bases between. The CDR3 contains 13 residues. Germline V gene sequence: CDR1 SNHLY, CDR2 FYNNEI. CDR3 sequence: CASSDRIYNEQFF. The CDR3 DNA reads TGTGCCAGCAGTGATAGGATCTACAATGAGCAGTTCTTC.

At least ten counts were recorded for this clonotype. The CDR3 sequence is CASSQARSLGVTQYF. Written as DNA, the CDR3 is TGTGCCAGCAGCCAGGCAAGAAGCTTGGGAGTGACCCAGTACTTC. The chain combines TRBV3-1 with TRBJ2-5, with D possibly being TRBD2 (5 bases). The CDR3 extends over 15 amino acids. V dropped 3 bases and J dropped 7 bases, with 18 bases sitting between them. Germline CDR1 reads LGHDT; CDR2 reads YNNKEL (reference sequence).

This clonotype was counted ten times or more. The chain carries TRBV7-6 and TRBJ1-3; 7 bases agree with TRBD1. This CDR3 is 15 amino acids long. CDR1 is SGHVS and CDR2 is FNYEAQ in the germline V gene. V dropped 5 bases and J dropped 4; count of bases not matched to a gene: 8. CDR3 amino acids: CASSPRPGQGNTIYF. The CDR3 region has the DNA TGTGCCAGCAGCCCGAGGCCGGGACAGGGAAACACCATATATTTT.

This clonotype has a count of ten or more. V usage is TRBV2 and J usage is TRBJ1-4; D gene unclear. The CDR3 length is 13 residues. Germline assignment: CDR1 SNHLY and CDR2 FYNNEI. V shed 7 bases and J shed 5 bases, with 11 bases lying between them. DNA of the CDR3: TGTGCCAGCATCTCTTATCCCAATGAAAAACTGTTTTTT. Protein: CASISYPNEKLFF.

There are many counts of this clonotype. The V and J genes are TRBV5-1 and TRBJ2-6; 8 bases align to TRBD2. Looked up from germline, CDR1 is SGHRS and CDR2 is YFSETQ. The V gene end was trimmed by 5 bases and the J gene end by 0 bases; junction bases not matched to a gene: 10. The CDR3 totals 18 residues. The CDR3 spells CASSGTSLLFSGANVLTF. CDR3 DNA sequence: TGCGCCAGCAGTGGGACTAGTCTTTTGTTCTCTGGGGCCAACGTCCTGACTTTC.

This clonotype has more than one count but fewer than ten. The V and J genes are TRBV12-3 or TRBV12-4 and TRBJ1-1, with unresolved D. The germline V and J ends were trimmed by 2 bases and 3 bases, with 13 bases remaining between them. This CDR3 spans 15 amino acids. CDR3: CASSLSTERHTEAFF. The CDR3 DNA follows: TGTGCCAGCAGTTTAAGTACAGAAAGGCACACTGAAGCTTTCTTT.

In its sample, this clonotype was seen many times. The V call is TRBV5-1, the J call TRBJ2-5; D is undetermined. Germline CDR1 reads SGHRS; CDR2 reads YFSETQ. This CDR3 spans 16 amino acids. Trimming cost V 0 bases and J 0 bases, with 12 bases left between them. CDR3 amino acids: CASSLGVTTYQETQYF. The DNA of the CDR3 is TGCGCCAGCAGCTTGGGCGTGACAACGTACCAAGAGACCCAGTACTTC. Supplemented by reference TRBV5-1 and TRBJ2-5, the full variable domain reads KAGVTQTPRYLIKTRGQQVTLSCSPISGHRSVSWYQQTPGQGLQFLFEYFSETQRNKGNFPGRFSGRQFSNSRSEMNVSTLELGDSALYLCASSLGVTTYQETQYFGPGTRLLVL.

Many counts were recorded for this clonotype. The rearrangement joins TRBV6-6 to TRBJ1-5; D gene ambiguous. Germline values: CDR1 MNHNY, CDR2 SVGAGI (reference sequence). V was shortened by 2 bases and J by 2 bases, with 4 bases between the two germline ends. This CDR3 contains 13 residues. The CDR3 region has the DNA TGTGCCAGCAGTTACGACGGCAATCAGCCCCAGCATTTT. Encoded protein: CASSYDGNQPQHF.

This clonotype was seen repeatedly, ten times or more. The rearrangement uses TRBV10-3 and TRBJ1-1, with D uncertain. The CDR3 is 12 residues long. Germline V gives CDR1 ENHRY, CDR2 SYGVKD. Trimming shortened V by 4 bases and J by 1 base, and 4 bases separated the two germline ends. This CDR3 reads CAISAENTEAFF. As DNA, the CDR3 is TGTGCCATCAGTGCAGAGAACACTGAAGCTTTCTTT.

Many counts were recorded for this clonotype. In nucleotides, the CDR3 is TGTGCCAGCAGTGACTCGTTGGGGTTCGGGGAGCTGTTTTTT. The encoded protein is CASSDSLGFGELFF. This rearrangement joins TRBV6-4 to TRBJ2-2; D is unresolved. Germline lookup yields CDR1 MRHNA and CDR2 SNTAGT. The CDR3 sequence is 14 residues long. V shed 0 bases and J shed 7 bases, with 9 bases lying between them.

This clonotype was detected ten times or more. This chain joins TRBV14 and TRBJ2-2; D is unclear. Trimming took off 4 bases at V and 1 base at J, with 10 bases between the two ends. This CDR3 contains 15 residues. CDR1 is SGHDN, CDR2 FVKESK, per germline. The CDR3 DNA reads TGTGCCAGCAGCCCCCGGGTGAGGAACACCGGGGAGCTGTTTTTT. The encoded protein is CASSPRVRNTGELFF.

This clonotype occurred many times. V gene TRBV5-6 combines with J gene TRBJ1-2, with 7 bases identical to TRBD1. The CDR3 length is 19 residues. The germline V gene has CDR1 SGHDT and CDR2 YYEEEE. The V and J ends lost 0 bases and 2 bases, in that order; junction bases with no gene match: 16. CDR3 region: CASSLGELRRGTVNYGYTF. As DNA, the CDR3 is TGTGCCAGCAGCTTGGGGGAACTTCGACGGGGGACAGTCAACTATGGCTACACCTTC.

This clonotype was seen ten or more times. One end of the junction is discordant with germline, which a read error may explain. The CDR3, as DNA: TGTGCCAGCACCCAAGGACAGGGGTCAGATACGCAGTATTTT. Its translation is CASTQGQGSDTQYF. The rearrangement links TRBV4-2 to TRBJ2-3, with 9 bases fitting TRBD1. The CDR3 covers 14 residues. Germline V gene data show CDR1 as LGHNA and CDR2 as YNFKEQ.

This clonotype was observed a handful of times. This chain connects TRBV30 to TRBJ2-4, with no clear D. There are 15 residues in the CDR3. Trimming stripped 2 bases from V and 1 base from J, with 12 bases between. Germline V gene lookup returns CDR1 GTSNPN and CDR2 SVGIG (reference sequence). CDR3 sequence reads: CAWSWPSGAKNIQYF. The CDR3, as DNA: TGTGCCTGGAGTTGGCCAAGTGGGGCCAAAAACATTCAGTACTTC. Variable domain in full (rest from reference TRBV30 and TRBJ2-4): SQTIHQWPATLVQPVGSPLSLECTVEGTSNPNLYWYRQAAGRGLQLLFYSVGIGQISSEVPQNLSASRPQDRQFILSSKKLLLSDSGFYLCAWSWPSGAKNIQYFGAGTRLSVL.

This clonotype was found many times. The chain has TRBV3-1 and TRBJ2-1; 10 nucleotides line up with TRBD2. The V gene end was trimmed by 4 bases and the J gene end by 8 bases; junction bases not matched to a gene: 5. This CDR3 region has 14 residues. Germline assignment: CDR1 LGHDT and CDR2 YNNKEL (reference sequence). CDR3: CASSLAGGKHEQFF. CDR3 nucleotide sequence: TGTGCCAGCAGCCTAGCGGGAGGTAAACATGAGCAGTTCTTC.

This clonotype was found many times. The V gene is TRBV12-3 or TRBV12-4, the J gene TRBJ1-6, with no clear D. The CDR3 sequence is 14 residues long. V was trimmed by 3 bases and J by 10 bases, leaving 13 bases between them. The CDR3 DNA sequence: TGTGCCAGCAGTTTCGGGGTCCGGCGCTCACCCCTCCACTTT. It translates to CASSFGVRRSPLHF.

This clonotype was seen at least ten times. The CDR3 spells CSGVPLNTEAFF. The CDR3, as DNA: TGCAGCGGCGTACCGCTGAACACTGAAGCTTTCTTT. The chain employs TRBV29-1 and TRBJ1-1, with D unresolved. The CDR3 runs 12 residues. The V gene lost 7 bases and the J gene lost 0 bases, with 9 bases spanning the gap. Looked up from germline, CDR1 is SQVTM and CDR2 is ANQGSEA. The full variable domain, its missing parts supplied by reference TRBV29-1 and TRBJ1-1, is SAVISQKPSRDICQRGTSLTIQCQVDSQVTMMFWYRQQPGQSLTLIATANQGSEATYESGFVIDKFPISRPNLTFSTLTVSNMSPEDSSIYLCSGVPLNTEAFFGQGTRLTVV.